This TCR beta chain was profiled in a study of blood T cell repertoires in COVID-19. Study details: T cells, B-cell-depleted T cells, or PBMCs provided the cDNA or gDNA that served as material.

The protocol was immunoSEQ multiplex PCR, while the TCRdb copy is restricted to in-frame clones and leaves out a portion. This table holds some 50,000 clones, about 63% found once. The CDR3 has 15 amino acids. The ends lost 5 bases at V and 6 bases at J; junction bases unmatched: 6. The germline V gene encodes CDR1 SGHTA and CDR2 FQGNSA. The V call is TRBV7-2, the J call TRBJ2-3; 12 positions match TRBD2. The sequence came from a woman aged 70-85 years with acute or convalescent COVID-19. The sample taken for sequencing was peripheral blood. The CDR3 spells CASSIRLAGADTQYF. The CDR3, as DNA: TGTGCCAGCAGCATCAGACTAGCGGGAGCCGATACGCAGTATTTT.